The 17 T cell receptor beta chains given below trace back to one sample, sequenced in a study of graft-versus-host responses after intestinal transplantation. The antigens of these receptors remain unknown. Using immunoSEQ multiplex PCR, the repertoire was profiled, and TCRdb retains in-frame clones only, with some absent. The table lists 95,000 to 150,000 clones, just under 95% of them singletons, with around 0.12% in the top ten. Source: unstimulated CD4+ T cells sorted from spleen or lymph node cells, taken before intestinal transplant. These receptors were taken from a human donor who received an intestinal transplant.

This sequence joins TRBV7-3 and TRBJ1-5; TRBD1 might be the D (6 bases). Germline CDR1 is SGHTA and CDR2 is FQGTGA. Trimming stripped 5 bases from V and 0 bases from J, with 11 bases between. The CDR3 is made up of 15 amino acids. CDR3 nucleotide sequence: TGTGCCAGCAGCCTCGACAGGTTTAGCAATCAGCCCCAGCATTTT. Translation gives CASSLDRFSNQPQHF.

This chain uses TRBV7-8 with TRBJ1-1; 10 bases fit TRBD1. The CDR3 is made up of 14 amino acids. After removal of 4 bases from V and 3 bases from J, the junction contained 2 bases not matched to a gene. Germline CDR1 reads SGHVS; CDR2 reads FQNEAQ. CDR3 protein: CASSWDRGYTEAFF. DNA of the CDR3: TGTGCCAGCAGCTGGGACAGGGGATACACTGAAGCTTTCTTT.

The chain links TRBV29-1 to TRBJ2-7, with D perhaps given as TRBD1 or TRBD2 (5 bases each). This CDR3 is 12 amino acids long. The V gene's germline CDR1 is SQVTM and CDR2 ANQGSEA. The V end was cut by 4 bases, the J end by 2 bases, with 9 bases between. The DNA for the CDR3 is TGCAGCGTTGGCAAGGGACCCTACGAGCAGTACTTC. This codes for CSVGKGPYEQYF.

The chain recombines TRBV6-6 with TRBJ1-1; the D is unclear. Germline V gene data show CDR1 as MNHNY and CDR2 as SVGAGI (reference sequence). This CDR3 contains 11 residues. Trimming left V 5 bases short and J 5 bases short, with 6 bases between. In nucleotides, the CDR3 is TGTGCCAGCAGTCGACCAACTGAAGCTTTCTTT. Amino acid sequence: CASSRPTEAFF.

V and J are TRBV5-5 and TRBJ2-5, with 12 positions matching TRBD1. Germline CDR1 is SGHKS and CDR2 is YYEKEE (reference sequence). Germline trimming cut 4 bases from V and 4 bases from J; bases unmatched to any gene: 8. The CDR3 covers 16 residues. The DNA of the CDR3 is TGTGCCAGCAGCGCCCCGGGACAGGGGGCGCGAGAGACCCAGTACTTC. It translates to CASSAPGQGARETQYF. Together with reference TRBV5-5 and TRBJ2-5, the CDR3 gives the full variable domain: DAGVTQSPTHLIKTRGQQVTLRCSPISGHKSVSWYQQVLGQGPQFIFQYYEKEERGRGNFPDRFSARQFPNYSSELNVNALLLGDSALYLCASSAPGQGARETQYFGPGTRLLVL.

The CDR3 DNA reads as TGTGCCAGCAGCATTAGGACAGGAACGATCGACGAGCAGTACTTC. It encodes CASSIRTGTIDEQYF. V is TRBV9 and J is TRBJ2-7; 7 nucleotides match TRBD1. Germline V gives CDR1 SGDLS, CDR2 YYNGEE. J lost 5 bases, V lost 4 bases, and 12 bases had no gene match. CDR3 size: 15 residues. Using reference TRBV9 and TRBJ2-7 for the parts outside the CDR3, the full variable domain is DSGVTQTPKHLITATGQRVTLRCSPRSGDLSVYWYQQSLDQGLQFLIQYYNGEERAKGNILERFSAQQFPDLHSELNLSSLELGDSALYFCASSIRTGTIDEQYFGPGTRLTVT.

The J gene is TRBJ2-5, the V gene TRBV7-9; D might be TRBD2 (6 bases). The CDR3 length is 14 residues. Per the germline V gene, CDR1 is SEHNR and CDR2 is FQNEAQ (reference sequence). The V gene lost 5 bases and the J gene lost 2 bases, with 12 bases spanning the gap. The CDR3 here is CASSLRLDQETQYF. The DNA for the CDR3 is TGTGCCAGCAGCCTCAGACTAGATCAAGAGACCCAGTACTTC.

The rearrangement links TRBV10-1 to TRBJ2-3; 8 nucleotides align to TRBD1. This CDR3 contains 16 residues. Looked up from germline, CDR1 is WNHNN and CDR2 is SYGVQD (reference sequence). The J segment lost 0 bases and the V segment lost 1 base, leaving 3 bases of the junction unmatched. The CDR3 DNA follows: TGCGCCAGCAGTGAGTGGGGACAGGCGAGCACAGATACGCAGTATTTT. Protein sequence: CASSEWGQASTDTQYF.

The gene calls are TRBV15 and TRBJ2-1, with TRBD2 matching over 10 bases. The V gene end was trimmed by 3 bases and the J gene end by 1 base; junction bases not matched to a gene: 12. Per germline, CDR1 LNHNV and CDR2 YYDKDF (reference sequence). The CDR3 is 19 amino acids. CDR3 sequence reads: CATSRGVLAGSSSYNEQFF. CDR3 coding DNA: TGTGCCACCAGCAGGGGGGTACTAGCGGGATCGAGTTCCTACAATGAGCAGTTCTTC.

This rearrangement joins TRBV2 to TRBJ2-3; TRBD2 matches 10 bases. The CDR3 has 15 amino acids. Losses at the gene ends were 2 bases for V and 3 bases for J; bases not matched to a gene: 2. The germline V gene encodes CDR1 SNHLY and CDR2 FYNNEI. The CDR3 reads CASSEQGLATDTQYF. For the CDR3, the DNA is TGTGCCAGCAGTGAACAGGGACTAGCGACAGATACGCAGTATTTT.

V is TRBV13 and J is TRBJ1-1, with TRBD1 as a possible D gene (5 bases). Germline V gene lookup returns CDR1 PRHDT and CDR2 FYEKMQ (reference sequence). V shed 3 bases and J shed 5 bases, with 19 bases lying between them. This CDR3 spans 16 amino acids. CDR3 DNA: TGTGCCAGCAGCTTGACCGGGACCCACCCCGGGACTGAAGCTTTCTTT. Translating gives CASSLTGTHPGTEAFF.

In DNA, the CDR3 is TGTGCGGGGGGGACAGGGGATCTGGCGACTGAAGCTTTCTTT. The encoded protein is CAGGTGDLATEAFF. The V and J genes are TRBV30 and TRBJ1-1; 10 bases are a match to TRBD1. The CDR3 runs to 14 residues. Per the germline V gene, CDR1 is GTSNPN and CDR2 is SVGIG (reference sequence). The full variable domain, in which reference TRBV30 and TRBJ1-1 provide the parts outside the CDR3, is SQTIHQWPATLVQPVGSPLSLECTVEGTSNPNLYWYRQAAGRGLQLLFYSVGIGQISSEVPQNLSASRPQDRQFILSSKKLLLSDSGFYLCAGGTGDLATEAFFGQGTRLTVV.

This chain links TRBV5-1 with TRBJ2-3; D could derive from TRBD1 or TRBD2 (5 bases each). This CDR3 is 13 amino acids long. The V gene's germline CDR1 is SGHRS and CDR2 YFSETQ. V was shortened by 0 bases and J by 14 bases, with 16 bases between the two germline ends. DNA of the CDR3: TGCGCCAGCAGCTTGGCTCCCAGGGACCTATGGTATTTT. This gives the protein CASSLAPRDLWYF.

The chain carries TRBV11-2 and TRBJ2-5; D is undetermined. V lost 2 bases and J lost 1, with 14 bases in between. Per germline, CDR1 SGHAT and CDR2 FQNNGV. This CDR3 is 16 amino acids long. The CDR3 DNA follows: TGTGCCAGCAGCTTATCACGAATAATAACCCAAGAGACCCAGTACTTC. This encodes CASSLSRIITQETQYF.

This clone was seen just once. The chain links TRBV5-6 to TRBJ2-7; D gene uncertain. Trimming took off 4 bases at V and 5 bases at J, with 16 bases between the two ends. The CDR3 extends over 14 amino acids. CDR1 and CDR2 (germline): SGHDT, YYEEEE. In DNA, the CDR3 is TGTGCCAGCAGCCTGGACGTGGCAGCGCACGAGCAGTACTTC. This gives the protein CASSLDVAAHEQYF.

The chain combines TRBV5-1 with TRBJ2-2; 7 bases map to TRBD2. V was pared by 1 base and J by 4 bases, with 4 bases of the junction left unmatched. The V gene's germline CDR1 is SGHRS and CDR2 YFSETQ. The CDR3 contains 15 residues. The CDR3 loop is CASSLFGEGTGELFF. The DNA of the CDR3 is TGCGCCAGCAGCTTGTTCGGGGAGGGCACCGGGGAGCTGTTTTTT.

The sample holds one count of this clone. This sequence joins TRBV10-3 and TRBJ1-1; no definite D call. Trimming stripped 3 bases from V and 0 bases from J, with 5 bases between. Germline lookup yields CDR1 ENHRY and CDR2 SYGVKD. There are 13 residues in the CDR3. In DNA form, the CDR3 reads TGTGCCATCAGTGATGTGCTGAACACTGAAGCTTTCTTT. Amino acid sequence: CAISDVLNTEAFF.